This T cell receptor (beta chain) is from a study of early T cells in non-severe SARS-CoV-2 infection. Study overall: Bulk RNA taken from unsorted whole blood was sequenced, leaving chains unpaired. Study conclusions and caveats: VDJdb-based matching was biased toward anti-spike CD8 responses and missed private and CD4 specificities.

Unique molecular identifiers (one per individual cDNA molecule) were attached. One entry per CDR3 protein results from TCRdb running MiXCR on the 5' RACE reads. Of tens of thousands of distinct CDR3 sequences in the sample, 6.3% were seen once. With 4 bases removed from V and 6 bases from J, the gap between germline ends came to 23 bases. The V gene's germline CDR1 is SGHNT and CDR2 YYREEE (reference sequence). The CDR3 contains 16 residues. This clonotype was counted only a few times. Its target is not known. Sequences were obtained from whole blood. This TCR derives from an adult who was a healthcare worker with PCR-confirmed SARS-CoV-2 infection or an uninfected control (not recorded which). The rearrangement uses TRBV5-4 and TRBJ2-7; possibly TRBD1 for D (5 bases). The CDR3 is CASSPRLDQGGSEQYF. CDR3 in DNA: TGTGCCAGCAGCCCCAGACTTGACCAGGGCGGTAGCGAGCAGTACTTC.